These T cell receptor beta chains were read from a single sample in a study of blood T cells in healthy people across ages. Each CDR3 protein is one row after TCRdb ran MiXCR on the 5' RACE reads. The repertoire holds 1.5 million to 2 million distinct CDR3 sequences, with about 32% as singletons. Sequenced input: blood. The receptors come from a woman younger than 45 in good health. Both conserved end residues are part of each CDR3. A D gene is named only where the DNA matches it firmly. Part of the rows lack a size; the others show once, few, many or a class for expanded clones.

D	V	size	J	DNA	CDR3
TRBD2	TRBV20-1	-	TRBJ2-2	TGCAGTGCTACTAGCGGGGGGCCGACGAACACCGGGGAGCTGTTTTTT	CSATSGGPTNTGELFF
TRBD1	TRBV6-1	-	TRBJ2-3	TGTGCCAGCAGATGGGGACAGCGGCCAGATACGCAGTATTTT	CASRWGQRPDTQYF
TRBD1	TRBV28	-	TRBJ1-5	TGTGCCAGCAGTTTTCATGGGACAGGGGGCTATCAGCCCCAGCATTTT	CASSFHGTGGYQPQHF
TRBD2	TRBV4-1	-	TRBJ2-1	TGCGCCAGCAGCCAAGATCGAAGTAGCGGGAGGGACAATAAGCAGTTCTTC	CASSQDRSSGRDNKQFF
TRBD1	TRBV5-1	-	TRBJ1-6	TGCGCCAGCAGCCTACGTGGACAGGAATCGTCACCCCTCCACTTT	CASSLRGQESSPLHF
-	TRBV3-1	-	TRBJ2-3	TGTGCCAGCAGCCATTCACGGAATACGCAGTATTTT	CASSHSRNTQYF
-	TRBV9	few	TRBJ2-1	TGTGCCAGCAGCGTAGGACCCCTTGGCAATGAGCAGTTCTTC	CASSVGPLGNEQFF
-	TRBV12-3/TRBV12-4	few	TRBJ2-3	TGTGCCAGCCTGTTCGCCTCGAGCACAGATACGCAGTATTTT	CASLFASSTDTQYF
-	TRBV24-1	-	TRBJ1-5	TGTGCCACCAGTGCTCCCAATCAGCCCCAGCATTTT	CATSAPNQPQHF
-	TRBV7-9	few	TRBJ1-2	TGTGCCAGCACCTTCAGCCCAGATGGCTACACCTTC	CASTFSPDGYTF
-	TRBV27	few	TRBJ2-7	TGTGCCAGCAGACTTACGCCCGGGACAAACTCCTACGAGCAGTACTTC	CASRLTPGTNSYEQYF
-	TRBV29-1	many	TRBJ2-3	TGCAGCGTTCGCTCAGGGACGGATACGCAGTATTTT	CSVRSGTDTQYF
-	TRBV20-1	-	TRBJ1-2	TGCAGTGCTAGAGATGCGGGGCTCTATGGCTACACCTTC	CSARDAGLYGYTF
-	TRBV28	-	TRBJ2-2	TGTGCCAGCAGCTTCACGACGGGGGGCGCAGGTAACACCGGGGAGCTGTTTTTT	CASSFTTGGAGNTGELFF
TRBD1	TRBV10-3	-	TRBJ2-5	TGTGCCATCAGTGAGTCGTTTACAGGGGCCTATGGGCAGTACTTC	CAISESFTGAYGQYF
-	TRBV12-3/TRBV12-4	-	TRBJ2-7	TGTGCCAGCAGTGGGGGGCAAGCGGGCGAGCAGTACTTC	CASSGGQAGEQYF
-	TRBV10-2	few	TRBJ1-1	TGCGCCAGCGGTACGGCAGGCCTGAACACTGAAGCTTTCTTT	CASGTAGLNTEAFF
-	TRBV5-1	-	TRBJ2-3	TGCGCCAGCAGCTTGGTATCACAGCGCCACACAGATACGCAGTATTTT	CASSLVSQRHTDTQYF
-	TRBV20-1	once	TRBJ2-7	TGCAGTGCTAGTCGCGGGGGCACCTGCGAGCAGTACTTC	CSASRGGTCEQYF
-	TRBV20-1	-	TRBJ2-7	TGCAGCGCTCGATCCGAGTCCAGCTCCTACGAGCAGTACTTC	CSARSESSSYEQYF
-	TRBV6-6	few	TRBJ2-1	TGTGCCAGCAGTTCCTCACAGGCCATCTCCTACAATGAGCAGTTCTTC	CASSSSQAISYNEQFF
-	TRBV7-8	-	TRBJ2-7	TGTGCCAGCAGCTTTTACCTGGACTACGAGCAGTACTTC	CASSFYLDYEQYF
-	TRBV27	-	TRBJ2-7	TGTGCCAGCAGTTACTACAGGGATACCTACGAGCAGTACTTC	CASSYYRDTYEQYF
TRBD1	TRBV4-1	few	TRBJ2-1	TGCGCCAGCAGCCAAAAAACCGGGACAGGGGTTATGAGCTCCTACAATGAGCAGTTCTTC	CASSQKTGTGVMSSYNEQFF
-	TRBV28	-	TRBJ2-7	TGTACCAGCAGTTCCCAATTAAAGGAGGTGAACGAGCAGTACTTC	CTSSSQLKEVNEQYF
TRBD2	TRBV4-2	few	TRBJ2-5	TGTGCCAGCAGCCAGGTGGGGGGGGTAGTAGAGACCCAGTACTTC	CASSQVGGVVETQYF
-	TRBV28	-	TRBJ1-4	TGTGCCAGCAGTTCACCGAGGGAGGGGCCCTATCATGAAAAACTGTTTTTT	CASSSPREGPYHEKLFF
TRBD2	TRBV29-1	many	TRBJ2-5	TGCAGCGGTAGCGGGGGGGGCCTTGTGGAGACCCAGTACTTC	CSGSGGGLVETQYF
-	TRBV12-3/TRBV12-4	-	TRBJ2-7	TGTGCCAGCAGGTACGCAGACTACGAGCAGTACTTC	CASRYADYEQYF
-	TRBV4-1	few	TRBJ1-2	TGCGCCAGCAGCCCACTTGGAAGAAACTATGGCTACACCTTC	CASSPLGRNYGYTF
-	TRBV20-1	-	TRBJ2-7	TGCAGTGCCGACGCGGCAGGGAGGTACGAGCAGTACTTC	CSADAAGRYEQYF
-	TRBV20-1	few	TRBJ1-1	TGCAGTGCTACGGAGACACCCAACACTGAAGCTTTCTTT	CSATETPNTEAFF
-	TRBV21-1	-	TRBJ2-3	TGTGCCAGCAGCAAAGTGTTTGCGGGAGGTTGGGAAGATACGCAGTATTTT	CASSKVFAGGWEDTQYF
-	TRBV2	-	TRBJ2-7	TGTGCCAGCAGCCCCGGGACAAGGGGCTGGGGCGAGCAGTACTTC	CASSPGTRGWGEQYF
-	TRBV2	-	TRBJ2-7	TGTGCCAGCAGTGAATCGGCGGGTGTGAGCTCCTACGAGCAGTACTTC	CASSESAGVSSYEQYF
-	TRBV20-1	-	TRBJ2-1	TGCAGTGCTACCCACGGCGGAACGGGCAATGAGCAGTTCTTC	CSATHGGTGNEQFF
-	TRBV21-1	few	TRBJ1-2	TGTGCCAGAAGGGGGTCTCGTGGCTACACCTTC	CARRGSRGYTF
-	TRBV10-3	-	TRBJ2-7	TGTGCCATCAGTGAGTCGGTAGCCCCGCCCGAGCAGTACTTC	CAISESVAPPEQYF
-	TRBV12-3/TRBV12-4	few	TRBJ2-1	TGTGCCAGCAGTTTCTCGGAGGGTTCAAATGAGCAGTTCTTC	CASSFSEGSNEQFF
TRBD1	TRBV27	few	TRBJ1-2	TGTGCCAGCAGTCCAACCGGGACAGGGTCTGGCTACACCTTC	CASSPTGTGSGYTF
TRBD2	TRBV5-1	few	TRBJ2-1	TGCGCCAGCAGCCCGCCGGGGGGGCCGGTCAATGAGCAGTTCTTC	CASSPPGGPVNEQFF
TRBD2	TRBV19	-	TRBJ2-1	TGTGCCAGTAGTATGGAATGGGGACTAGCGGGATATGAGCAGTTCTTC	CASSMEWGLAGYEQFF
TRBD1	TRBV20-1	-	TRBJ2-3	TGCAGTGCGCATTCACAGGGGCGAGACACAGATACGCAGTATTTT	CSAHSQGRDTDTQYF
-	TRBV20-1	-	TRBJ2-2	TGCAGTGCCAGAGCGGGACAGAACACCGGGGAGCTGTTTTTT	CSARAGQNTGELFF
-	TRBV20-1	-	TRBJ1-1	TGCAGTGCTCCCTTCCAGGGTAACACTGAAGCTTTCTTT	CSAPFQGNTEAFF
-	TRBV6-1	-	TRBJ2-7	TGTGCCAGCAGTGCCCCGACGAGGGGGACCTACGAGCAGTACTTC	CASSAPTRGTYEQYF
TRBD2	TRBV4-1	few	TRBJ2-5	TGCGCCAGCAGCGAGGGGCGGGGGGGCCTCCAAGAGACCCAGTACTTC	CASSEGRGGLQETQYF
TRBD1	TRBV29-1	few	TRBJ2-7	TGCAGCGCCCTCCGAGGCCGGACAGGGGACGAGCAGTACTTC	CSALRGRTGDEQYF
-	TRBV13	-	TRBJ2-1	TGTGCCAGCAGCTTGGACAGTTACCCCTACAATGAGCAGTTCTTC	CASSLDSYPYNEQFF
TRBD2	TRBV7-9	-	TRBJ2-7	TGTGCCAGCAGCTTGGGACTAGCCCCCCCCTACGAGCAGTACTTC	CASSLGLAPPYEQYF
TRBD1	TRBV25-1	few	TRBJ1-4	TGTGCCAGCAGTAATCACATGACAGGGACCCTTGAAAAACTGTTTTTT	CASSNHMTGTLEKLFF
-	TRBV20-1	-	TRBJ2-1	TGCAGTGCTAGCGCGGCGTGGGACAATGAGCAGTTCTTC	CSASAAWDNEQFF